The 14 T cell receptor beta chains reported below all come from one sample, sequenced in a study of immune heterogeneity within non-small cell lung tumors. A first 10-cycle multiplex round used 32 V-gene and 13 J-gene primers on TCR beta CDR3. TCRdb independently ran MiXCR on the multiplex PCR reads; one entry per CDR3 protein. This table has about 3,600 distinct CDR3 sequences, roughly a quarter appearing once. Template material for each sample was 550 to 750 ng of bulk tumor genomic DNA. Several far-apart biopsies were taken per primary tumor during surgery. With untreated, newly diagnosed non-small cell lung cancer, the patients went on to undergo curative surgery. Sequencing input: lung tumor tissue. Source of these receptors: a man aged 55 to 69 with non-small cell lung cancer.

This clonotype was seen only a few times. The rearrangement uses TRBV3-1 and TRBJ2-4; D remains unclear. V was cut by 3 bases and J by 0 bases, with 6 bases left in between. Looked up from germline, CDR1 is LGHDT and CDR2 is YNNKEL (reference sequence). There are 14 residues in the CDR3. CDR3 sequence (DNA): TGTGCCAGCAGCCACTTAGAAGCCAAAAACATTCAGTACTTC. This sequence encodes CASSHLEAKNIQYF.

The chain uses TRBV6-2 or TRBV6-3 and TRBJ1-5, with D tentatively TRBD1 (6 bases). This CDR3 is built from 15 residues. Germline V lookup: CDR1 MNHEY, CDR2 SVGEGT. V lost 1 base and J 7 bases, leaving 14 bases between the germline ends. The CDR3 region has the DNA TGTGCCAGCAGTTACTTACTACAGGGTCAACAGCCCCAGCATTTT. Encoded protein: CASSYLLQGQQPQHF.

To note about this clonotype: A much larger clone lies a single base off, so this may be a read error. V gene TRBV3-1 combines with J gene TRBJ1-5, with 7 bases that match TRBD1. Germline trimming cut 6 bases from V and 4 bases from J; bases unmatched to any gene: 6. This CDR3 is 14 amino acids long. The germline gives CDR1 LGHDT, CDR2 YNNKEL (reference sequence). In DNA form, the CDR3 reads TGTGCCAGCAGTTTCGGGACAGTTAATCAGCCCCAGCATTTT. Its translation is CASSFGTVNQPQHF.

This chain connects TRBV30 to TRBJ1-5, with 8 bases that match TRBD1. The V gene's germline CDR1 is GTSNPN and CDR2 SVGIG (reference sequence). Unmatched junction bases numbered 20, after V lost 2 bases and J lost 2 bases. The CDR3 spans 20 residues. CDR3 protein: CAWSTTPHRGGFGGNQPQHF. CDR3 in DNA: TGTGCCTGGAGTACTACCCCGCACAGGGGGGGGTTCGGGGGCAATCAGCCCCAGCATTTT.

This chain joins TRBV6-2 or TRBV6-3 and TRBJ1-4, with D hard to call. The ends were cut back, 8 bases at V and 0 bases at J, with 7 bases in the middle. Germline V gene lookup returns CDR1 MNHEY and CDR2 SVGEGT. This CDR3 has 13 amino acids. CDR3 coding DNA: TGTGCCAGCGTTCAAACAACTAATGAAAAACTGTTTTTT. This gives the protein CASVQTTNEKLFF.

This clonotype is categorized as medium-sized (0.01 to 0.1%). This chain links TRBV12-3 or TRBV12-4 with TRBJ1-3, with D unclear. There are 11 residues in the CDR3. Trimming shortened V by 10 bases and J by 2 bases, and 6 bases separated the two germline ends. The CDR3 DNA sequence: TGTGCCACCTCAACTGGAAACACCATATATTTT. Translating gives CATSTGNTIYF.

By share, this clonotype ranks as medium-sized. This chain uses TRBV27 with TRBJ2-3; 7 positions match TRBD2. The length of the CDR3 is 14 residues. The J segment lost 0 bases and the V segment lost 6 bases, leaving 3 bases of the junction unmatched. The germline CDR1 and CDR2 sequences are MNHEY and SMNVEV (reference sequence). CDR3 nucleotide sequence: TGTGCCAGCAGGAGCGGGATAAGCACAGATACGCAGTATTTT. Translated: CASRSGISTDTQYF.

This clonotype has only a few counts. The chain joins TRBV9 to TRBJ2-7, with D possibly TRBD2 on 5 matching bases. The V end was cut by 0 bases, the J end by 4 bases, with 8 bases between. This CDR3 is 13 amino acids long. In germline, CDR1 is SGDLS, CDR2 YYNGEE. The CDR3 protein is CASSVDGKYEQYF. The CDR3 bases are TGTGCCAGCAGCGTAGACGGGAAATACGAGCAGTACTTC. The full variable domain, in which reference TRBV9 and TRBJ2-7 provide the parts outside the CDR3, is DSGVTQTPKHLITATGQRVTLRCSPRSGDLSVYWYQQSLDQGLQFLIQYYNGEERAKGNILERFSAQQFPDLHSELNLSSLELGDSALYFCASSVDGKYEQYFGPGTRLTVT.

Worth noting for this clonotype: With a much larger clone just one base away, this may be a read error. This chain links TRBV20-1 with TRBJ2-7, with TRBD2 as a possible D gene (6 bases). V was trimmed by 2 bases and J by 0 bases, leaving 11 bases between them. The length of the CDR3 is 14 residues. The V gene's germline CDR1 is DFQATT and CDR2 SNEGSKA (reference sequence). CDR3 loop: CSARSREFSYEQYF. In DNA, the CDR3 is TGCAGTGCTAGATCTCGGGAGTTCTCCTACGAGCAGTACTTC.

Regarding this clonotype: Compared with germline, one end of the junction differs, possibly owing to a read error. The chain couples TRBV7-9 to TRBJ1-5, with a weak D call TRBD1 (6 bases). The CDR3 is 15 residues long. In germline, CDR1 is SEHNR, CDR2 FQNEAQ (reference sequence). As DNA, the CDR3 is TGTGCCAACAGCTTAGGGGACACGGCCAATCAGCCCCAGCATTTT. Encoded protein: CANSLGDTANQPQHF.

As concerns this clonotype: Since a much larger clone is just one base distant, this may be a read error. The genes are TRBV7-9 and TRBJ1-1, with D possibly matching TRBD1 (5 bases). The CDR3 covers 13 residues. The germline V gene has CDR1 SEHNR and CDR2 FQNEAQ (reference sequence). The CDR3 sequence is CARSLRQSGEAFF. The CDR3 DNA follows: TGTGCCAGAAGCTTAAGGCAGTCAGGGGAAGCTTTCTTT.

In regard to this clonotype: The germline gene is not matched at one end of the junction; a read error may be the cause. The chain couples TRBV11-2 to TRBJ2-1; D possibly corresponds to TRBD1 (5 bases). The CDR3 has 15 residues. Germline CDR1 reads SGHAT; CDR2 reads FQNNGV. CDR3 DNA: TGTGCCAGCAGCTTAGATATCACAGGACGGAATGAGCAGTCCTTC. Protein product: CASSLDITGRNEQSF.

This clonotype has a handful of counts. The V and J genes are TRBV19 and TRBJ2-1, with D possibly matching TRBD1 (5 bases). Germline CDR1 reads LNHDA; CDR2 reads SQIVND (reference sequence). CDR3 length: 16 residues. V lost 4 bases to trimming and J lost 0 bases, with 13 bases between them. This CDR3 is CASSTRQYTSYNEQFF. The CDR3 DNA reads as TGTGCCAGTAGTACCAGACAGTATACCTCCTACAATGAGCAGTTCTTC.

In this sample, this clonotype is medium-sized (0.01 to 0.1%). The rearrangement joins TRBV7-3 to TRBJ2-3; 9 bases are shared with TRBD1. The V segment lost 0 bases and the J segment 6 bases; nucleotides outside the gene matches: 4. From germline, CDR1 is SGHTA and CDR2 FQGTGA. The CDR3 spans 15 residues. The CDR3 DNA reads as TGTGCCAGCAGCTTAACGGGGACAGGGTGGGATACGCAGTATTTT. Translated: CASSLTGTGWDTQYF. Full variable domain (remainder filled in from reference TRBV7-3 and TRBJ2-3): GAGVSQTPSNKVTEKGKYVELRCDPISGHTALYWYRQSLGQGPEFLIYFQGTGAADDSGLPNDRFFAVRPEGSVSTLKIQRTERGDSAVYLCASSLTGTGWDTQYFGPGTRLTVL.